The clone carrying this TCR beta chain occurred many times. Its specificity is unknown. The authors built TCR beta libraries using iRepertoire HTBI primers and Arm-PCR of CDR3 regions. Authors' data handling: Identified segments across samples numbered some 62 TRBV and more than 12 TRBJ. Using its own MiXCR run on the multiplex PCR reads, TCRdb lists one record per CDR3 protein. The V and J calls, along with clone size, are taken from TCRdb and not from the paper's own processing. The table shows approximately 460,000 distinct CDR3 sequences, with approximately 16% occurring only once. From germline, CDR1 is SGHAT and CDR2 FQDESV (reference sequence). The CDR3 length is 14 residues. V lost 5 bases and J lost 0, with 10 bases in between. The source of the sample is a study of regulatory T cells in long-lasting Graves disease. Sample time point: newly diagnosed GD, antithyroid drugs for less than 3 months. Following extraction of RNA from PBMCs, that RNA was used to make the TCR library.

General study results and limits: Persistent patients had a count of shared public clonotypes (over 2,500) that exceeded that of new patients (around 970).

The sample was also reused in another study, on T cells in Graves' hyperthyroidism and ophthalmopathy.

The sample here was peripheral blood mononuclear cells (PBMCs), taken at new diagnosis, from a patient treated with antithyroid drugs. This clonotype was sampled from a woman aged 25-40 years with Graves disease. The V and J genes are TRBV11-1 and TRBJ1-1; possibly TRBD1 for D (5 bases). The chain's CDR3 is CASSLDSVNTEAFF. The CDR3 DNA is TGTGCCAGCAGCCTCGACAGCGTGAACACTGAAGCTTTCTTT.